The T cell receptor (beta chain) under discussion was sequenced for a study of cytomegalovirus exposure and HLA in healthy donors. Primers included in the PCR were 60 Vbeta and 13 Jbeta primers. The protocol was immunoSEQ multiplex PCR, while the TCRdb copy is restricted to in-frame clones and leaves out a portion. The table has more than 110,000 clones, 65% to 85% seen once; the top ten hold 7%. On this clone itself: Its target is unknown.

Findings of the study overall: Fewer N-insertions than the roughly 670-donor mean were reportedly shown by an Asian-associated ancestry cluster in a later analysis. The study recorded 150 to 200 TCR beta chains that were cytomegalovirus-associated. For TCR beta chains, V- and J-gene trimming was later linked to a missense DCLRE1C variant.

The germline gives CDR1 MNHEY, CDR2 SMNVEV (reference sequence). The CDR3 sequence is 15 residues long. V lost 5 bases to trimming and J lost 2 bases; unmatched junction nucleotides: 3. The TCR sequence derives from a man in his thirties or forties in good health and CMV-seronegative. Sequenced input: PBMCs. The chain recombines TRBV27 with TRBJ2-6; 7 bases fit TRBD1. In nucleotides, the CDR3 is TGTGCCAGCAGTCCAGACAGGGCTGGGGCCAACGTCCTGACTTTC. It encodes CASSPDRAGANVLTF.